The entry that follows covers one TCR beta chain sequence. The target of this receptor is not known. Base qualities are not recorded, but no much larger clone differs from it by a single base. The collaborating institutions used their own protocols to collect whole blood in K2EDTA tubes. For TCRbeta analysis, collaborators shipped samples as frozen whole blood, isolated PBMCs, or DNA extracted from either of those sample types. The sample belongs to a study of blood T cell repertoires in COVID-19 (dated by TCRdb to the early 2020s). About the study as a whole: The collaborator samples originated in the United States, Italy and Spain and spanned the acute and convalescent phases of COVID-19. The samples were drawn from two sources: the first 160 participants of the ongoing ImmuneRACE study, and 950 to 1,500 subjects contributed by 6 global collaborators. Where HLA class I and class II types were available, the types were taken from metadata supplied by the sample provider, not from assay-based typing. Deeply sampled blood TCRbeta repertoires from subjects exposed to, actively infected with, or recovered from COVID-19 were included in the dataset. The material from the prospective study consisted of cDNA or gDNA derived from T cells, B-cell-depleted T cells, or PBMCs. The repertoires were made available in a free public database intended to serve as a resource for research on the immune response to SARS-CoV-2. Nearly every sample came with metadata listing a de-identified subject ID, COVID-19 status, age in years and sex.

General study outcomes and caveats: How much clinical and demographic metadata was included differed by source and by participant, and the metadata was provided uncurated.

TCRbeta CDR3 regions were amplified from genomic DNA using the immunoSEQ Assay, a bias-controlled multiplex PCR. The source study handled its data this way. Nucleated cell counts per sample were estimated from amplification of reference gene primers within the assay. To quantify the absolute abundance of each unique TCRbeta CDR3 rearrangement, sequence reads were collapsed and filtered. For each sample, productive Simpson clonality was calculated by taking the square root of Simpson's diversity index across productive rearrangements. Held by TCRdb, this immuneACCESS table contains in-frame sequences only and omits some clones. Under half of the omission traces to an unresolved V gene where checked; the cause of the rest is unknown. V, J and clone size were drawn from that table, and D and trimming were deduced from the DNA. Present in this sample are fewer than 500,000 clones, roughly 85% of which were seen just once. The ten largest make up 1.4% to 1.5% of the sample.

CDR3 length: 13 amino acids, cysteine to phenylalanine. Just CDR3 DNA is preserved here, 39 bases in frame from base 1. At the junction V is shortened by 2 bases and J by 1 base, with 5 bases in between. CDR1 and CDR2 are read off the germline V gene as WSHSY and SAAADI. Sequenced input: peripheral blood. This chain joins TRBV10-2 to TRBJ1-1; the D gene lacks a confident call. This receptor was taken from a woman between 25 and 40 years old with active or convalescent COVID-19. CDR3 loop: CASSEVKNTEAFF. In nucleotides, the sequence is TGCGCCAGCAGTGAGGTCAAGAACACTGAAGCTTTCTTT.